Following are 2 T cell receptor beta chains from one sample sequenced in a study of cytomegalovirus exposure and HLA in healthy donors. Vbeta (60) and Jbeta (13) primers were used in the PCR. Libraries were prepared by immunoSEQ multiplex PCR; TCRdb keeps only in-frame clonotypes and omits some of them. The repertoire has approximately 160,000 clones, 68% of them found once; the top ten carry approximately 1.5%. The source material was PBMCs. The receptors derive from a man aged 45-60 years in good health and CMV-seronegative.

The chain is built from TRBV6-5 and TRBJ1-2; tentatively, D is TRBD1 (6 bases). This CDR3 contains 13 residues. Germline assignment: CDR1 MNHEY and CDR2 SVGAGI. Trimming took off 2 bases at V and 4 bases at J, with 8 bases between the two ends. CDR3 DNA sequence: TGTGCCAGCAGTTACGGCAGGGGCTATGGCTACACCTTC. This translates into CASSYGRGYGYTF.

This clone was detected only once. The chain links TRBV4-1 to TRBJ2-3; a weak D match, TRBD2 (6 bases). The CDR3 is 16 amino acids. CDR1 is MGHRA, CDR2 YSYEKL, per germline. V lost 0 bases and J 0 bases, leaving 10 bases between the germline ends. CDR3 nucleotide sequence: TGCGCCAGCAGCCAAGAAACGGCGGGGAGCACAGATACGCAGTATTTT. This sequence encodes CASSQETAGSTDTQYF.